The 17 T cell receptor beta chains given below trace back to one sample, sequenced in a study of T cell repertoires in cytomegalovirus infection. Via MiXCR, TCRdb re-called the reads, giving one row per CDR3 protein. The table shows about 110,000 distinct CDR3 sequences, with 30% occurring only once. The antigens for these receptors are not known. The sequenced sample was CD8+ T cells from cultured PBMCs, obtained from culture after CMV antigen stimulation. These receptors were collected from a human donor in good health (CMV status not recorded). Some clones in this sample may be carry-over from other donors' samples.

This clonotype was seen more than once but under ten times. The chain carries TRBV18 and TRBJ1-6, with 9 bases lining up with TRBD1. CDR3 size: 18 residues. Germline V lookup: CDR1 KGHSH, CDR2 LQKENI. Unmatched junction bases numbered 19, after V lost 3 bases and J lost 13 bases. CDR3 sequence (DNA): TGTGCCAGCTCACCGGGGACAGGGCTTTATGGTGTAATGGAGCCCCTCCACTTT. This translates into CASSPGTGLYGVMEPLHF.

This clonotype was found a few times. The genes are TRBV7-9 and TRBJ2-7; possible D gene TRBD2, 6 bases. V gave up 5 bases and J gave up 1 base, with 18 bases separating them. CDR3 length: 16 amino acids. The germline V gene has CDR1 SEHNR and CDR2 FQNEAQ (reference sequence). CDR3 sequence: CASSDVGGGRSYEQYF. In nucleotides, the CDR3 is TGTGCCAGCAGCGACGTGGGAGGTGGCAGATCCTACGAGCAGTACTTC.

The sample holds many counts of this clonotype. The chain uses TRBV7-2 and TRBJ1-1; unclear D gene. This CDR3 has 16 amino acids. Germline lookup yields CDR1 SGHTA and CDR2 FQGNSA. Trimming took off 2 bases at V and 1 base at J, with 14 bases between the two ends. CDR3 sequence: CASSLWVMDGNTEAFF. In DNA form, the CDR3 reads TGTGCCAGCAGCTTATGGGTAATGGACGGGAACACTGAAGCTTTCTTT.

The rearrangement joins TRBV20-1 to TRBJ2-3; 10 bases are a match to TRBD2. V was clipped by 6 bases and J by 5 bases; unmatched bases: 17. This CDR3 is 17 amino acids long. The germline gives CDR1 DFQATT, CDR2 SNEGSKA (reference sequence). CDR3 sequence (DNA): TGCAGTGCCCCGGGAACCGGGACTAGCGTTCCGGGAGATACGCAGTATTTT. Its protein product is CSAPGTGTSVPGDTQYF.

This clonotype was seen at least ten times. The chain joins TRBV6-1 to TRBJ2-3, with D unresolved. Germline V gene data show CDR1 as MNHNS and CDR2 as SASEGT. CDR3 length: 16 amino acids. The germline V and J ends were trimmed by 3 bases and 2 bases, with 15 bases remaining between them. The CDR3 coding sequence is TGTGCCAGCAGTGACCTCCCCTTCAACGTCACAGATACGCAGTATTTT. As protein: CASSDLPFNVTDTQYF.

The genes are TRBV5-1 and TRBJ1-3; D not resolved. This CDR3 has 15 amino acids. From germline, CDR1 is SGHRS and CDR2 YFSETQ. V dropped 2 bases and J dropped 8 bases, with 17 bases sitting between them. The CDR3 region is CASSFRTREEDTIYF. The CDR3 nucleotides are TGCGCCAGCAGCTTCCGGACGAGGGAGGAAGACACCATATATTTT.

The rearrangement uses TRBV6-1 and TRBJ2-7; TRBD1 might be the D (6 bases). Trimming cost V 7 bases and J 3 bases, with 10 bases left between them. CDR1 MNHNS and CDR2 SASEGT come from the germline V gene. This CDR3 comprises 12 residues. CDR3 in amino acids: CASIKGDYEQYF. For the CDR3, the DNA is TGTGCCAGCATAAAGGGGGACTACGAGCAGTACTTC.

The rearrangement joins TRBV27 to TRBJ2-1; 8 bases fit TRBD2. CDR3 size: 14 residues. V trimming: 6 bases; J trimming: 2 bases; junction bases outside the gene matches: 3. Germline V gives CDR1 MNHEY, CDR2 SMNVEV (reference sequence). The CDR3 coding sequence is TGTGCCAGCAGCGCGGGGGGTACCTACAATGAGCAGTTCTTC. The encoded protein is CASSAGGTYNEQFF.

This clonotype occurred many times. V is TRBV6-1 and J is TRBJ1-5, with D possibly matching TRBD1 (6 bases). Trimming left V 2 bases short and J 4 bases short, with 18 bases between. The CDR3 has 17 amino acids. The V gene's germline CDR1 is MNHNS and CDR2 SASEGT. CDR3 protein: CASSEHKPGHLNQPQHF. The CDR3 nucleotides are TGTGCCAGCAGTGAACACAAACCGGGACACCTTAATCAGCCCCAGCATTTT.

V gene TRBV12-3 or TRBV12-4 combines with J gene TRBJ2-2; 7 bases map to TRBD1. V lost 2 bases and J lost 3; bases outside the gene matches: 12. This CDR3 region has 18 residues. This CDR3 is CASSLIRGRPLDTGELFF. CDR3 sequence (DNA): TGTGCCAGCAGTTTAATTAGGGGGCGCCCCTTGGACACCGGGGAGCTGTTTTTT.

The chain couples TRBV6-6 to TRBJ2-5; 8 nucleotides match TRBD2. V dropped 7 bases and J dropped 1; count of bases not matched to a gene: 11. Germline V gene lookup returns CDR1 MNHNY and CDR2 SVGAGI (reference sequence). CDR3 size: 16 residues. The chain's CDR3 is CASIIPAGGSQETQYF. As DNA, the CDR3 is TGTGCCAGCATCATACCGGCGGGGGGATCCCAAGAGACCCAGTACTTC.

This clonotype was observed a single time. The chain employs TRBV27 and TRBJ2-7, with a tentative D call TRBD2 (5 bases). Germline V gene lookup returns CDR1 MNHEY and CDR2 SMNVEV (reference sequence). V was cut by 5 bases and J by 4 bases, with 15 bases left in between. The CDR3 is made up of 14 amino acids. The CDR3 DNA sequence: TGTGCCAGCAGTCCAGTGGCGGGTCCTTACGAGCAGTACTTC. Translating it yields CASSPVAGPYEQYF.

V and J are TRBV5-6 and TRBJ1-5; D ambiguous. The CDR3 extends over 13 amino acids. V lost 0 bases and J 6 bases, leaving 7 bases between the germline ends. The germline CDR1 and CDR2 sequences are SGHDT and YYEEEE. CDR3 DNA sequence: TGTGCCAGCAGCTTGGTTGGTAGTCAGCCCCAGCATTTT. Translating gives CASSLVGSQPQHF.

The sample holds one count of this clonotype. The chain couples TRBV27 to TRBJ2-1; 8 nucleotides line up with TRBD2. Trimming cost V 0 bases and J 4 bases; bases outside gene matches: 2. The CDR3 spans 15 residues. Germline-derived CDR1 and CDR2 are MNHEY and SMNVEV (reference sequence). This chain's CDR3 is CASSLSGTSYNEQFF. The CDR3 DNA reads TGTGCCAGCAGTTTATCGGGGACTAGTTACAATGAGCAGTTCTTC.

The chain has TRBV28 and TRBJ2-1; D is unresolved. The CDR3 is 15 amino acids. The V end was cut by 6 bases, the J end by 0 bases, with 12 bases between. From germline, CDR1 is MDHEN and CDR2 SYDVKM. CDR3: CASRPMSDSYNEQFF. The CDR3 DNA sequence: TGTGCCAGCAGACCCATGAGTGACTCCTACAATGAGCAGTTCTTC.

V usage is TRBV7-3 and J usage is TRBJ2-1; 8 bases fit TRBD2. The ends lost 3 bases at V and 2 bases at J; junction bases unmatched: 3. CDR3 length equals 15 residues. Germline lookup yields CDR1 SGHTA and CDR2 FQGTGA. This chain's CDR3 is CASSFLAGTYNEQFF. DNA for the CDR3: TGTGCCAGCAGCTTTTTAGCGGGGACCTACAATGAGCAGTTCTTC.

This clonotype turned up a few times. J is TRBJ2-3 and V is TRBV7-9, with 10 bases aligning to TRBD2. Germline CDR1 is SEHNR and CDR2 is FQNEAQ (reference sequence). Trimming cost V 5 bases and J 4 bases; bases outside gene matches: 9. The CDR3 length is 16 residues. The CDR3 DNA follows: TGTGCCAGCAGCGGGAGCCGGACTAGCGGCGCAGATACGCAGTATTTT. Its translation is CASSGSRTSGADTQYF.